This entry is about one T cell receptor (beta chain). The antigen is not known. Clones were read by immunoSEQ multiplex PCR, and TCRdb kept only the in-frame ones, dropping some. The sample yields 95,000 to 110,000 clones, roughly 87% seen once. This sample was taken from a study of graft-versus-host responses after intestinal transplantation. About the research overall: Each of the recipients got a multivisceral, liver-intestinal, or isolated intestinal transplant. Following induction with anti-thymocyte globulin, all recipients were given tacrolimus and steroids for three to four years. Study-wide findings and caveats: HvG clone declines early post-transplant were associated with peak circulating GvH levels. Recipient-marrow GvH clones were detected, some having first appeared in ileum or blood.

The germline CDR1 and CDR2 sequences are SNHLY and FYNNEI. Deletions cut 10 bases from V and 1 base from J, with 14 bases between. CDR3 length: 14 amino acids. The specimen was unstimulated CD4+ T cells sorted from spleen or lymph node cells, collected before transplant. The V gene is TRBV2, the J gene TRBJ1-3, with TRBD1 as a possible D gene (5 bases). The clonotype comes from a human donor who was the organ donor for an intestinal transplant. CDR3 nucleotides: TGTGCCACAAAGGCGGGGGGGTCTGGAAACACCATATATTTT. Translation: CATKAGGSGNTIYF.